This TCR beta chain was captured in a study of OX40 agonist ivuxolimab in advanced cancers. For the study at large: Partial response was recorded in three patients: one hepatocellular carcinoma and two cutaneous melanoma cases.

The repertoire was sequenced with immunoSEQ multiplex PCR; TCRdb's copy has only in-frame clones and lacks some. Here the sample spans 75,000 to 80,000 clones, 94% being singletons. With 3 bases removed from V and 6 bases from J, the gap between germline ends came to 8 bases. This CDR3 region has 12 residues. Germline V gene data show CDR1 as SQVTM and CDR2 as ANQGSEA. The source of this sequence is an adult with an advanced solid tumor such as melanoma, head and neck, liver or kidney cancer. Sequences were derived from CD4+ or CD8+ T cells sorted from blood, sampled in a trial of the OX40 agonist ivuxolimab. V usage is TRBV29-1 and J usage is TRBJ2-2, with no clear D. The CDR3 sequence is CSVDPRAGELFF. CDR3 in DNA: TGCAGCGTTGATCCAAGGGCCGGGGAGCTGTTTTTT.